This T cell receptor (beta chain) is from a study of T cells expressing NK-cell markers. Whole-study results and caveats: HCMV specificity of the expanded NKG2C+ T cell clones stayed unclear. Several of the donors also had these clonotypes leading their CD3+CD56-NKG2C+ fraction.

A word on this clonotype: Its antigen is not identified.

5'RACE template switching with UMIs generated TCR beta cDNA. TCRdb reanalyzed the 5' RACE reads and collapses them to one entry per CDR3 protein, without DNA. The sample table includes 400,000 to 500,000 distinct CDR3 sequences. Sequencing was done on a sample of blood T cells: a sorted CD56 or NKG2C T cell subset, CD4+ or CD8+ T cells, or bulk PBMC T cells (not recorded which). The clonotype was recovered from a woman between 18 and 75 years old in good health.

The chain's CDR3 is CASSPSRGTGTEAFF. This chain connects TRBV7-9 to TRBJ1-1; TCRdb selects TRBD1, and the lack of DNA leaves this call unchecked. The V gene's germline CDR1 is SEHNR and CDR2 FQNEAQ (reference sequence). CDR3 length equals 15 residues.